This is a list of T cell receptor beta chains from one sample in a study of blood T cell repertoires in COVID-19. The table came from immunoSEQ multiplex PCR; TCRdb's copy has only in-frame clones and leaves some out. The table shows about 300,000 clones, with just over 85% occurring only once. The sequenced sample was PBMCs or T cells enriched from blood (not recorded which). The receptors here all came from a man younger than 40 who had recovered from COVID-19. Each CDR3 is given with its conserved first and last residue. A D gene is named only where the DNA matches it firmly. Not every row has a clone size; where given, it reads once, few, many or a size class.

cdr3_nt	cdr3_aa	d_call	v_call	clone_size	j_call
TGTGCCAGCAGCTTGGCCCCACGGGGGACGAACTATGGCTACACCTTC	CASSLAPRGTNYGYTF	-	TRBV5-6	-	TRBJ1-2
TGTGCTAGTGGTTTGGAGTGGAGCGGCTACACCTTC	CASGLEWSGYTF	-	TRBV12-5	-	TRBJ1-2
TGTGCCAGCAGCCCCCAGATTCCCCCTTATGGCTACACCTTC	CASSPQIPPYGYTF	-	TRBV6-6	once	TRBJ1-2
TGTAACAGGGGAAAGCAGCCCCAGCATTTT	CNRGKQPQHF	TRBD1	TRBV5-4	-	TRBJ1-5
TGTGCCAGCAGCCCAAGCCGTCTAGCGGGAGGGGAGCAGTTCTTC	CASSPSRLAGGEQFF	TRBD2	TRBV5-4	-	TRBJ2-1
TGTGCCAGTAGGCCAGGGGGGCCCTCCGAGCTCCAGTACTTC	CASRPGGPSELQYF	-	TRBV19	-	TRBJ2-5
TGTGCCAGCAGCCTTCCAAGGGGAAATGTGGCAAAGGCTTTCTTT	CASSLPRGNVAKAFF	-	TRBV13	-	TRBJ1-1
TGTGCCAGCAGTCCGATACCAAAAGATAGTCGGTACTTC	CASSPIPKDSRYF	-	TRBV28	-	TRBJ2-7
TGTGCCAGTAGTGCCCTATTTAGCGGGGCGAGGGACAATCAGCCCCAGCATTTT	CASSALFSGARDNQPQHF	-	TRBV19	-	TRBJ1-5
TGTGCCACCACCGGGGACCAGCATTTT	CATTGDQHF	-	TRBV24-1	-	TRBJ1-5
TGTGCCAGCAGTTTATGGGGGGGGAATGAAAAACTGTTTTTT	CASSLWGGNEKLFF	-	TRBV27	once	TRBJ1-4
TGTGCCATCAGTGAGTGGTCAGGGAACTATGGCTACACCTTC	CAISEWSGNYGYTF	-	TRBV10-3	-	TRBJ1-2
TGTGCCAGCAGTTTGCCGGGACAGGGTCGGCCTGAAGCTTTCTTT	CASSLPGQGRPEAFF	TRBD1	TRBV27	-	TRBJ1-1
TGTGCCAGCAGTTTACCCCGAAGCGGGGATACGCAGTATTTT	CASSLPRSGDTQYF	-	TRBV28	-	TRBJ2-3
TGTGCCAGCAGTCCCGCAGGGATAGAGACCCAGTACTTC	CASSPAGIETQYF	-	TRBV25-1	-	TRBJ2-5
TGTGCCTGGACTATCACCGGGGAGCTGTTTTTT	CAWTITGELFF	-	TRBV30	-	TRBJ2-2
TGTGCCAGCAGCACTGACCCGCAGGGGGATGGTGGCTACACCTTC	CASSTDPQGDGGYTF	TRBD1	TRBV11-2	-	TRBJ1-2
TGTGCCAGCAGCTTGGGACAGGATTTAGTAGATACGCAGTATTTT	CASSLGQDLVDTQYF	-	TRBV5-8	-	TRBJ2-3
TGTGCCAGCAGCTCCTATCAGGGGGGCAGCAATCAGCCCCAGCATTTT	CASSSYQGGSNQPQHF	TRBD1	TRBV16	-	TRBJ1-5
TGTGCCAGCAGCTCCCGGGACAGACAAGAGACCCAGTACTTC	CASSSRDRQETQYF	TRBD1	TRBV11-2	-	TRBJ2-5
TGCGCCAGCAGTCAACGGGACAGGGGGCAGCGGTGCTTC	CASSQRDRGQRCF	TRBD1	TRBV23-1	-	TRBJ2-7